This T cell receptor (beta chain) stems from a study of PD-L1 blockade in urothelial cancer (dated by TCRdb to 2016 to 2017). Background on the whole study: Therapy was started in the mid-2010s for all patients, and atezolizumab 1,200 mg was administered intravenously every 3 weeks. About 90% of the roughly 30 patients were males with bladder-origin urothelial cancer, and about 65% of the roughly 30 reported a prior smoking history. Patients had an ECOG performance status of 0 or 1 and had received between 0 and 3 prior chemotherapy regimens. Blood samples were analyzed at 3 weeks after treatment start (second dose) and at 6 weeks after treatment start. A median of 141,255 T cells and approximately 83,000 unique TCRs was obtained from blood samples, and a median clonality of approximately 0.08 was observed. An exploratory multi-omic analysis was conducted of the somatic, immune and clinical correlates of response to PD-L1 blockade with atezolizumab in urothelial cancer. TCR sequencing covered pretreatment tumor samples and matched, serially collected peripheral blood taken before and after atezolizumab treatment. Progression-free survival longer than 6 months counted as durable clinical benefit, and TCR features were additionally tested against both progression-free and overall survival. Whole exome sequencing and RNA sequencing of pretreatment tumors were performed alongside TCR sequencing in the same patients. Eight to ten patients achieved durable clinical benefit and some 20 did not. Pretreatment blood TCR-seq was available for about 28 patients, at least one posttreatment blood collection was obtained for about 25 patients, and tumor TCR-seq was available for about 25 patients.

Counted from cysteine to phenylalanine, this CDR3 has 13 amino acids. Kept here is only the CDR3 DNA, which spans 39 bases and is read in frame from base 1. Between the V and J ends, shortened by 4 bases and 7 bases respectively, the junction contains 13 bases. The germline V gene specifies ENHRY as CDR1 and SYGVKD as CDR2. This sample's time point label indicates: pretreatment peripheral blood. The cohort comprised fewer than 35 patients with locally advanced or metastatic urothelial carcinoma treated at Memorial Sloan Kettering on a trial protocol. Peripheral blood mononuclear cells were collected pretreatment and during treatment, with between 1 and 8 total time points obtained per patient. The Qiagen DNeasy Blood extraction kit was used to purify genomic DNA from total PBMCs and tumor samples. PBMCs were collected pretreatment and during treatment, and were isolated and stored as previously described.

Regarding this clone: Which antigen it targets is not known. Within one base of it there is no much larger clone, and no base qualities were kept.

The investigation overall reported the following: Greater expansion of tumor-associated TCR clones in peripheral blood 3 weeks after the start of treatment was observed in patients with durable benefit (n of about 20, p = 0.022). Because of the small sample size (n of about 30) and the many exploratory analyses performed, the results are intended to be regarded as hypothesis-generating. Improved progression-free and overall survival was associated with having pretreatment peripheral blood TCR clonality below the median.

Synthetic TCR analog templates were spiked into each PCR to estimate absolute template abundance from read counts. The immunoSEQ assay was used to amplify TCRbeta CDR3 regions from genomic DNA with bias-controlled V and J gene primers. Sequencing of rearranged TCRbeta segments was done at approximately 20X coverage. The study's own analysis went as follows. Clustering was used to correct sequencing errors, and CDR3s were annotated against IMGT to assign V, D and J genes. Only productive TCRbeta rearrangements were used in downstream analyses, excluding out-of-frame or stop-codon sequences. To compute clonality, Shannon entropy was normalized by the log of the number of unique productive sequences and then subtracted from one. Fisher's exact test with Benjamini-Hochberg correction, at a threshold of adjusted p below 0.01, was used to find clones that differed between time points or between blood and tumor. TCRdb carries this immuneACCESS record with in-frame sequences only. Its versions omit some clonotypes, under half of them owing to an unresolved V gene in the studies checked, with the rest unexplained. That table furnishes V, J and clone size, whereas the DNA furnished D and trimming. The sample profile shows tens of thousands of clones; about four fifths of them were found once. In total, the top ten clones hold under 7.5% of the sample.

Recombination linked TRBV10-3 to TRBJ1-2; a tentative D match to TRBD1 spans 6 bases. Sequences were derived from PBMCs, sampled around atezolizumab (anti-PD-L1) treatment. This clonotype originated in an older man with urothelial cancer. The DNA reads as follows: TGTGCCATCAGTGGGACAGCGTCTTTTGGCTACACCTTC. Translation gives CAISGTASFGYTF.